The source of this T cell receptor beta chain is a study of Ad26.COV2.S vaccination and SARS-CoV-2 variants. The method was immunoSEQ multiplex PCR; TCRdb's version includes in-frame clones alone and lacks a portion of them. The profile shows around 400,000 clones, about nine tenths of them singletons. Of note for this clone: Its target is not known.

General study findings and limits: Similar non-spike TCR breadth was observed in recipients of vaccine and of placebo.

Treatment of the sample: around 19 received Ad26.COV2.S at low or high dose, single or two shots; several received placebo; per-sample allocation not given. Day 63 after the first injection of vaccine or placebo was the sampling time. The individual, an adult aged 18-55 years, was a donor in Boston. The TCR originated in a person aged 18-60 years who received the Ad26.COV2.S COVID-19 vaccine or a placebo. Material: peripheral blood, obtained in a trial of Ad26.COV2.S vaccine versus placebo.

The DNA for the CDR3 is TGTGCCAGCAGTTTAAAGGCCGTAAACACTGAAGCTTTCTTT. Its translation is CASSLKAVNTEAFF. The chain uses TRBV27 and TRBJ1-1; no clear D. Germline V gene data show CDR1 as MNHEY and CDR2 as SMNVEV (reference sequence). The CDR3 has 14 amino acids. Trimming took off 2 bases at V and 2 bases at J, with 9 bases between the two ends.